The rows below give T cell receptor beta chains drawn from one sample of a study of pediatric ulcerative colitis. Clones were read by immunoSEQ multiplex PCR, and TCRdb kept only the in-frame ones, dropping some. The sample lists roughly 45,000 clones; around 79% were seen once. The sequenced material came from gut tissue. Source of these receptors: a girl between 5 and 17 years old with moderate ulcerative colitis. CDR3s include the opening cysteine and the closing phenylalanine or tryptophan. A D gene is named only where the DNA matches it firmly. Clone size appears in some rows only: once, few, many, or a class for an expanded clone.

>TRBJ2-3|TRBV28|TRBD2|.
TGTGCCAGCAGCAGTACTAGCGGGAGGTTAGATACGCAGTATTTT
CASSSTSGRLDTQYF
>TRBJ2-7|TRBV27|.|.
TGTGCCAGCGGGGGTCCCTACGAGCAGTACTTC
CASGGPYEQYF
>TRBJ1-5|TRBV10-3|.|.
TGTGCCATTGCGGGGGGTTTTGCTCCGGTAGGGGAATATAGCAATCAGCCCCAGCATTTT
CAIAGGFAPVGEYSNQPQHF
>TRBJ1-2|TRBV2|TRBD1|.
TGTGCCAGCAGTGGCGAGGGACAGGGTTTTTACGGCTACACCTTC
CASSGEGQGFYGYTF
>TRBJ1-4|TRBV15|.|.
TGTGCCACCAGCAGAGAATTCGGCAGGGCCCAAAATGAAAAACTGTTTTTT
CATSREFGRAQNEKLFF
>TRBJ2-7|TRBV19|TRBD1|.
TGTGCCAGTAAACCCGGACAGGGTGGTTACTACGAGCAGTACTTC
CASKPGQGGYYEQYF
>TRBJ2-5|TRBV7-3|TRBD1|.
TGTGCCAGCAGCCTCGATGGACAGGGGCAAGAGACCCAGTACTTC
CASSLDGQGQETQYF
>TRBJ1-5|TRBV7-6|.|.
TGTGCCAGCAGCCGAGTGGCAGGCCTCGATCTGGGGCCCCAGCATTTT
CASSRVAGLDLGPQHF
>TRBJ2-7|TRBV19|.|.
TGTGCCAGTAGTCGGGACGGACTGTCCTACGAGCAGTACTTC
CASSRDGLSYEQYF
>TRBJ2-7|TRBV25-1|.|.
TGTGCCAGCCGAAAGGGAGGGGGCCTATACTGGGACTCCTACGAGCAGTACTTC
CASRKGGGLYWDSYEQYF
>TRBJ2-1|TRBV20-1|.|.
TGCAGTGCTAGTCAAAACAATGAGCAGTTCTTC
CSASQNNEQFF
>TRBJ1-1|TRBV6-1|.|.
TGTGCCAGCAGTGTACAGGGCTACACTGAAGCTTTCTTT
CASSVQGYTEAFF
>TRBJ1-1|TRBV5-6|.|.
TGTGCCAGCAGCCCCGTTACAGGGATGAACACTGAAGCTTTCTTT
CASSPVTGMNTEAFF
>TRBJ2-6|TRBV7-2|.|.
TGTGCCAGCACCCCTGGTGGTGGGGCCAACGTCCTGACTTTC
CASTPGGGANVLTF
>TRBJ2-7|TRBV5-4|TRBD2|.
TGTGCCAGCAGCCCAGGTGTGACTAGCGGTTACGAGCAGTACTTC
CASSPGVTSGYEQYF
>TRBJ1-2|TRBV18|TRBD1|.
TGTGCCAGCTCACCACCACAGGGGGATGGCTACACCTTC
CASSPPQGDGYTF
>TRBJ2-5|TRBV7-7|.|.
TGTGCCAGCAGCTTTTCGCTGTACCAAGAGACCCAGTACTTC
CASSFSLYQETQYF
>TRBJ2-3|TRBV6-6|.|.
TGTGCCAGCAGGACAATGGGTGATACGCAGTATTTT
CASRTMGDTQYF
>TRBJ2-3|TRBV4-1|TRBD2|.
TGCGCCAGCAGCCCCGGAATCCTCGGGGGAGGGATCGCGGATACGCAGTATTTT
CASSPGILGGGIADTQYF
>TRBJ2-2|TRBV29-1|.|.
TGCAGCGTTGGGACCGGGACAAACACCGGGGAGCTGTTTTTT
CSVGTGTNTGELFF
>TRBJ1-1|TRBV18|TRBD1|.
TGTGCCAGCTCATTGGGACAGGGGGAACAGAACACTGAAGCTTTCTTT
CASSLGQGEQNTEAFF
>TRBJ2-5|TRBV11-2|.|once
TGTGCCAGCAGCTCCCAAGAGACCCAGTACTTC
CASSSQETQYF
>TRBJ1-1|TRBV6-6|.|.
TGTGCCAGCAGTCGAACGAACACTGAAGCTTTCTTT
CASSRTNTEAFF
>TRBJ2-1|TRBV10-1|.|.
TGCGCCAGCAGTGAGTCGCTGGGTGCTGAGCAGTTCTTC
CASSESLGAEQFF
>TRBJ2-1|TRBV19|TRBD2|.
TGTGCCAGTAGTATAGAAGCGGGATATTACAATGAGCAGTTCTTC
CASSIEAGYYNEQFF
>TRBJ1-5|TRBV2|TRBD1|.
TGTGTCAGCAGTGGGACAGGGTCCCAGCCCCAGCATTTT
CVSSGTGSQPQHF
>TRBJ1-5|TRBV2|.|.
TGTGCCAGCAGTGATCTGGCAGGGCGGAAGGTACAGCCCCAGCATTTT
CASSDLAGRKVQPQHF
>TRBJ2-5|TRBV18|.|.
TGTGCCAGCTCACCCCGGTTGGAGACCCAGTACTTC
CASSPRLETQYF
>TRBJ1-4|TRBV9|TRBD1|.
TGTGCCAGCAGCGTAACAGGGGGCCGATCAACTAATGAAAAACTGTTTTTT
CASSVTGGRSTNEKLFF
>TRBJ2-7|TRBV2|TRBD1|.
TGTGCCAGCGAGCCCGGGACAGGGGACTACGAGCAGTACTTC
CASEPGTGDYEQYF
>TRBJ2-5|TRBV7-2|.|.
TGTGCCAGCAGCTTAGGCCCCGCCCCAGAGACCCAGTACTTC
CASSLGPAPETQYF
>TRBJ2-7|TRBV6-5|TRBD1|.
TGTGCCAGCAGCCCGGGACAGCGGATCTACGAGCAGTACTTC
CASSPGQRIYEQYF
>TRBJ1-1|TRBV7-2|.|.
TGTGCCAGCAGCTTAACAGGCTCGAACACTGAAGCTTTCTTT
CASSLTGSNTEAFF
>TRBJ1-2|TRBV4-2|.|.
TGTGCCAGCAGCCAAGATCTCGGGGGGTGGGGCGGCTACACCTTC
CASSQDLGGWGGYTF
>TRBJ2-5|TRBV6-6|.|.
TGTGCCAGCAGTTACGGGGAGACCCAGTACTTC
CASSYGETQYF
>TRBJ2-1|TRBV5-1|.|.
TGCGCCAGCAGCTTATTTAGTTATGAGCAGTTCTTC
CASSLFSYEQFF
>TRBJ2-2|TRBV7-2|.|once
TGTGCCAGCAGCTTACGCCACACCGGGGAGCTGTTTTTT
CASSLRHTGELFF
>TRBJ1-1|TRBV6-6|.|.
TGTGCCAGCAGTTACTCGAGGAGCACTGAAGCTTTCTTT
CASSYSRSTEAFF
>TRBJ2-1|TRBV18|.|.
TGTGCCAGCTCACCCTCTGGGGGCCAGTTTGAGCAGTTCTTC
CASSPSGGQFEQFF
>TRBJ2-2|TRBV2|TRBD1|.
TGTGCCAGCACCGGGACAGGGGGTAACACCGGGGAGCTGTTTTTT
CASTGTGGNTGELFF